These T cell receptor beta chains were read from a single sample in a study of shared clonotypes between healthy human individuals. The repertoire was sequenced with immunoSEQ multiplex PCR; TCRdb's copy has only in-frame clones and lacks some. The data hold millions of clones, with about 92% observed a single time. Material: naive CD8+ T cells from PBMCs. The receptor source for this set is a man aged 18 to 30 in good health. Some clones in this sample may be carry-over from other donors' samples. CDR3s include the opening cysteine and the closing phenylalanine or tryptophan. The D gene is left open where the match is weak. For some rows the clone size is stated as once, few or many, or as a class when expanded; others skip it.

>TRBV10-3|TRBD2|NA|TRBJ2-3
CAIRVGLAGDTDTQYF
TGTGCCATCAGAGTAGGACTAGCGGGAGACACAGATACGCAGTATTTT
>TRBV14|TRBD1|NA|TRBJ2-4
CASSQGQGDAKNIQYF
TGTGCCAGCAGCCAGGGACAGGGAGATGCCAAAAACATTCAGTACTTC
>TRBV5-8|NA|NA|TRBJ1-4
CASSPGRYEKLFF
TGTGCCAGCAGCCCCGGGAGGTATGAAAAACTGTTTTTT
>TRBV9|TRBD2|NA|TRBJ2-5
CASSAMGLAGQETQYF
TGTGCCAGCAGCGCGATGGGACTAGCGGGACAAGAGACCCAGTACTTC
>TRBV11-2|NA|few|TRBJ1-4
CASSLGEKLFF
TGTGCCAGCAGCTTAGGTGAAAAACTGTTTTTT
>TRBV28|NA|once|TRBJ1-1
CASSPGGAGAFF
TGTGCCAGCAGTCCTGGGGGGGCGGGAGCTTTCTTT
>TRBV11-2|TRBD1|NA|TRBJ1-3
CASSMTGTGNTIYF
TGTGCCAGCAGCATGACAGGGACTGGAAACACCATATATTTT
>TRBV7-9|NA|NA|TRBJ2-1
CASSLVGTLYNEQFF
TGTGCCAGCAGCTTAGTCGGGACCCTCTACAATGAGCAGTTCTTC
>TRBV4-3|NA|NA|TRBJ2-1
CASSQVTGADEQFF
TGCGCCAGCAGCCAAGTTACGGGGGCGGATGAGCAGTTCTTC
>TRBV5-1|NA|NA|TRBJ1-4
CASREDLATNEKLFF
TGCGCCAGCAGGGAAGACCTAGCAACTAATGAAAAACTGTTTTTT
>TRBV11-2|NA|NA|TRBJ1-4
CASSLGQRATNEKLFF
TGTGCCAGCAGCTTAGGACAGAGAGCAACTAATGAAAAACTGTTTTTT
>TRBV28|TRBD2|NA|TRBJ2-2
CASSRTSGSSELFF
TGTGCCAGCAGTCGGACTAGCGGGAGCTCGGAGCTGTTTTTT
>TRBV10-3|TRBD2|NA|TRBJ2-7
CAIRTSGEIHEQYF
TGTGCCATCAGAACTAGCGGGGAAATCCACGAGCAGTACTTC
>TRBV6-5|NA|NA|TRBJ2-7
CASSYSEGQSYEQYF
TGTGCCAGCAGTTACTCGGAGGGCCAATCATACGAGCAGTACTTC
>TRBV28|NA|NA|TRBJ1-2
CASSRERAPYGYTF
TGTGCCAGCAGTCGAGAACGGGCACCCTATGGCTACACCTTC
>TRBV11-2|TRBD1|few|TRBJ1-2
CASSLGTGKGYTF
TGTGCCAGCAGCTTAGGGACAGGGAAGGGCTACACCTTC
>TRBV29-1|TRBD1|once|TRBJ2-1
CSGTGKRWEQFF
TGCAGCGGGACAGGGAAACGCTGGGAGCAGTTCTTC
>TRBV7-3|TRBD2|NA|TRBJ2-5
CASSPFGGGPETETQYF
TGTGCCAGCAGCCCTTTCGGGGGAGGGCCCGAAACAGAGACCCAGTACTTC
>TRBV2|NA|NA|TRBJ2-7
CASSASPYSGLYEQYF
TGTGCCAGCAGCGCCTCCCCCTACAGTGGGCTCTACGAGCAGTACTTC
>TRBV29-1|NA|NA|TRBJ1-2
CSVEYRAGYGYTF
TGCAGCGTTGAATACAGGGCAGGTTATGGCTACACCTTC
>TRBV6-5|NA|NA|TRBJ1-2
CASSYSIEGYGYTF
TGTGCCAGCAGTTACTCGATTGAGGGGTATGGCTACACCTTC
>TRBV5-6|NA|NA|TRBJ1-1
CASSFGFRGGTEAFF
TGTGCCAGCAGCTTCGGGTTTAGGGGGGGCACTGAAGCTTTCTTT
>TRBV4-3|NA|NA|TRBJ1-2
CASSQTPRQLYGYTF
TGCGCCAGCAGCCAAACCCCCCGACAGCTCTATGGCTACACCTTC
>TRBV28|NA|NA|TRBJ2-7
CASSLRPGVYEQYF
TGTGCCAGCAGCCTAAGGCCAGGGGTTTACGAGCAGTACTTC
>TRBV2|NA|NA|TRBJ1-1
CASSESKGLVSEAFF
TGTGCCAGCAGTGAAAGCAAGGGTCTGGTCTCTGAAGCTTTCTTT
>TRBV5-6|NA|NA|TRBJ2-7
CASSRGAPSYEQYF
TGTGCCAGCAGCCGAGGGGCCCCCTCCTACGAGCAGTACTTC
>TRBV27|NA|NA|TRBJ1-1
CASSAAWNTEAFF
TGTGCCAGCAGTGCCGCTTGGAACACTGAAGCTTTCTTT
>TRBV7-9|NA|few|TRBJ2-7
CASSSDNYEQYF
TGTGCCAGCAGCTCAGACAACTACGAGCAGTACTTC
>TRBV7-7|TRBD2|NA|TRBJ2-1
CASSSTSGAYNEQFF
TGTGCCAGCAGCTCAACTAGCGGGGCCTACAATGAGCAGTTCTTC
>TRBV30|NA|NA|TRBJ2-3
CAWGDSYTQYF
TGTGCCTGGGGTGACTCGTATACGCAGTATTTT
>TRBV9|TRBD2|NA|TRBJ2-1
CASSVPLAGGYNEQFF
TGTGCCAGCAGCGTACCCCTAGCGGGAGGGTACAATGAGCAGTTCTTC
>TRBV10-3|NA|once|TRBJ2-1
CAIRNRDGSSYNEQFF
TGTGCCATCAGGAACCGGGACGGGAGCTCCTACAATGAGCAGTTCTTC
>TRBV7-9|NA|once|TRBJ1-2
CASSLGDADGYTF
TGTGCCAGCAGCTTAGGAGACGCCGATGGCTACACCTTC
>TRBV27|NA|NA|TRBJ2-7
CASSRGSSYEQYF
TGTGCCAGCAGCCGGGGGAGCTCCTACGAGCAGTACTTC
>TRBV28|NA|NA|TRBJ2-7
CASSSPTETVAHEQYF
TGTGCCAGCAGTTCCCCTACCGAAACAGTTGCCCACGAGCAGTACTTC
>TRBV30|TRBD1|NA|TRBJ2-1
CAWDPQGTGLWDEQFF
TGTGCCTGGGACCCACAAGGGACAGGGTTATGGGATGAGCAGTTCTTC
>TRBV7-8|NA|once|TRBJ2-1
CASSSRTDNEQFF
TGTGCCAGCAGCTCCAGGACTGACAATGAGCAGTTCTTC
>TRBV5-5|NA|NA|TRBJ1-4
CASSLGFGRNEKLFF
TGTGCCAGCAGCTTGGGTTTCGGTAGGAATGAAAAACTGTTTTTT
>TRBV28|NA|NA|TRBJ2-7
CASRRRDGRYEQYF
TGTGCCAGCAGGAGGCGGGACGGGCGCTACGAGCAGTACTTC
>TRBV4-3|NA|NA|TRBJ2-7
CASSQEQAYEQYF
TGCGCCAGCAGCCAAGAACAGGCGTACGAGCAGTACTTC
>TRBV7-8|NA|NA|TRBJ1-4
CASSPLDPAWGEKLFF
TGTGCCAGCAGCCCGTTAGATCCTGCCTGGGGGGAAAAACTGTTTTTT
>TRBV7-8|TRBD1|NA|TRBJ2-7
CASSPRQGFSYEQYF
TGTGCCAGCAGCCCCCGACAGGGTTTCTCCTACGAGCAGTACTTC
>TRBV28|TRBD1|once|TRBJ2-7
CASRGDRGYEQYF
TGTGCCAGCAGGGGGGACAGGGGCTACGAGCAGTACTTC
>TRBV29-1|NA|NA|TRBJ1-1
CSVEEGNLRAFF
TGCAGCGTTGAAGAAGGGAATCTTCGGGCTTTCTTT
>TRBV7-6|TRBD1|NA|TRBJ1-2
CASSLGNRGAGGYTF
TGTGCCAGCAGCTTAGGCAACAGGGGCGCCGGGGGCTACACCTTC
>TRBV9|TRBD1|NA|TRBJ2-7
CASSDPGQGFYF
TGTGCCAGCAGCGATCCGGGACAGGGCTTCTACTTC
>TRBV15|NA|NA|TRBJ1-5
CATRHIYSNQPQHF
TGTGCCACCAGACACATTTATAGCAATCAGCCCCAGCATTTT
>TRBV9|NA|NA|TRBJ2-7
CASSVGPGSTYEQYF
TGTGCCAGCAGCGTAGGGCCCGGGTCCACCTACGAGCAGTACTTC
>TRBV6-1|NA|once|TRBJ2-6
CASSGVTSGANVLTF
TGTGCCAGCAGTGGGGTAACGTCCGGGGCCAACGTCCTGACTTTC
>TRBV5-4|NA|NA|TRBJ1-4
CASSSTGLNEKLFF
TGTGCCAGCAGCTCCACAGGACTTAATGAAAAACTGTTTTTT
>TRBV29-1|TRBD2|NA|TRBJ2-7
CSVLAGRYEQYF
TGCAGCGTCCTAGCGGGCCGCTACGAGCAGTACTTC
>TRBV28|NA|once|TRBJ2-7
CASSFPRYEQYF
TGTGCCAGCAGTTTCCCTAGGTACGAGCAGTACTTC
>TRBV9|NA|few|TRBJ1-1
CASSVQGHTEAFF
TGTGCCAGCAGCGTTCAGGGGCACACTGAAGCTTTCTTT
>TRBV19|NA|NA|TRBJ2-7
CASSIGLVSYEQYF
TGTGCCAGTAGTATAGGCCTAGTGTCCTACGAGCAGTACTTC
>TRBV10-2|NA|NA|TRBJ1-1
CASGTVNTEAFF
TGCGCCAGCGGCACAGTGAACACTGAAGCTTTCTTT
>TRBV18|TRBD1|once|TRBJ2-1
CASSQEADRGPYNEQFF
TGTGCCAGCTCACAGGAGGCCGACAGGGGGCCCTACAATGAGCAGTTCTTC
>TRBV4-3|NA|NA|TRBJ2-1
CASSQESSGYEQFF
TGCGCCAGCAGCCAAGAGTCTTCCGGCTATGAGCAGTTCTTC